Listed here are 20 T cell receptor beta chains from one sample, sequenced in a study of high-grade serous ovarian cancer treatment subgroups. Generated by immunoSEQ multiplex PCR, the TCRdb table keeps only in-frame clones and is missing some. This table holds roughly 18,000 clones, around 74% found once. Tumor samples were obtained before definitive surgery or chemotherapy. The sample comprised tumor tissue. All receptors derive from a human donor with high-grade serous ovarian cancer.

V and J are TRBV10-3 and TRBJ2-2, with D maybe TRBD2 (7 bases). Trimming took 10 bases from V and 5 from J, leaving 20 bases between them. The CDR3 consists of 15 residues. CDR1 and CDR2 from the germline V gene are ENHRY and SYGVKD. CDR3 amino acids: CATRGGGVRTGELFF. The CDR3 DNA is TGTGCCACCCGAGGGGGGGGAGTTAGGACCGGGGAGCTGTTTTTT.

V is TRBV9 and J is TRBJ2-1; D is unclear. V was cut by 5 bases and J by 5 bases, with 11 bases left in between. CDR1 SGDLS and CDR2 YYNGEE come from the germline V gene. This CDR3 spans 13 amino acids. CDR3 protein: CASSFSADNEQFF. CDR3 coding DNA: TGTGCCAGCAGTTTTTCGGCGGACAATGAGCAGTTCTTC.

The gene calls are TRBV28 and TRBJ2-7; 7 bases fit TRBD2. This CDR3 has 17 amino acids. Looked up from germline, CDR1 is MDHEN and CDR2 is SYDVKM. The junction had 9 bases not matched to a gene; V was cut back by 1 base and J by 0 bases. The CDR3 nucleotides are TGTGCCAGCAGTTTATTAGGTGTCGGCGGGAGCTCCTACGAGCAGTACTTC. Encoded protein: CASSLLGVGGSSYEQYF.

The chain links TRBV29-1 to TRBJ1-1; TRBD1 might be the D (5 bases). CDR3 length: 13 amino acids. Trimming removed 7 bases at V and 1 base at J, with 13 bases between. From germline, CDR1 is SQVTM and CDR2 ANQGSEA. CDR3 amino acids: CSAPLTENTEAFF. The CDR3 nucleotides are TGCAGCGCCCCCTTGACAGAGAACACTGAAGCTTTCTTT.

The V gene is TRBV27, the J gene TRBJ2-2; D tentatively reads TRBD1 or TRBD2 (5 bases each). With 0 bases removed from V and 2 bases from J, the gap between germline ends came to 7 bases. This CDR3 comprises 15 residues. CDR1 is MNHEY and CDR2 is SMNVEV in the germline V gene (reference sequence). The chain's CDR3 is CASSLSGTNTGELFF. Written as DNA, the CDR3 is TGTGCCAGCAGTTTATCCGGGACCAACACCGGGGAGCTGTTTTTT.

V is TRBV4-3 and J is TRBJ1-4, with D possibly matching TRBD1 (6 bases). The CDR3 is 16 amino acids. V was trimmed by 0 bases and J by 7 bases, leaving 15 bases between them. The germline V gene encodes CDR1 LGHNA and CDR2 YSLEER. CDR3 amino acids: CASSQEATGRREKLFF. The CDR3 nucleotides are TGCGCCAGCAGCCAAGAGGCCACAGGGCGACGTGAAAAACTGTTTTTT.

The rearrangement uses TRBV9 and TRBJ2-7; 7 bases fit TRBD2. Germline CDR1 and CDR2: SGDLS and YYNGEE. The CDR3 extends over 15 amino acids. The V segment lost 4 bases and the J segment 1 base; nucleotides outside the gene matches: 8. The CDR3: CASSSSGARSYEQYF. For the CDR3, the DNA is TGTGCCAGCAGCTCCAGCGGGGCCAGATCCTACGAGCAGTACTTC. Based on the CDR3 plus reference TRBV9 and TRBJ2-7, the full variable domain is DSGVTQTPKHLITATGQRVTLRCSPRSGDLSVYWYQQSLDQGLQFLIQYYNGEERAKGNILERFSAQQFPDLHSELNLSSLELGDSALYFCASSSSGARSYEQYFGPGTRLTVT.

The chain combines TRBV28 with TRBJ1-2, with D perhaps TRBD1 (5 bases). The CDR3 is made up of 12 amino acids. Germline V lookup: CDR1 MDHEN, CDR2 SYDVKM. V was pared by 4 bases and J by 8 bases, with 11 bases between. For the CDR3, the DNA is TGTGCCAGCAGTTCCCGGTGGGGGGGCTACACCTTC. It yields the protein CASSSRWGGYTF.

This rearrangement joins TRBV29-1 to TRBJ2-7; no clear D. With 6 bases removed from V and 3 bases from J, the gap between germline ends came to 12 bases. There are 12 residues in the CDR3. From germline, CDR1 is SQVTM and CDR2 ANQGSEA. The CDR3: CSVPGSGYEQYF. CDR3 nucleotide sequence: TGCAGCGTCCCCGGGTCGGGCTACGAGCAGTACTTC.

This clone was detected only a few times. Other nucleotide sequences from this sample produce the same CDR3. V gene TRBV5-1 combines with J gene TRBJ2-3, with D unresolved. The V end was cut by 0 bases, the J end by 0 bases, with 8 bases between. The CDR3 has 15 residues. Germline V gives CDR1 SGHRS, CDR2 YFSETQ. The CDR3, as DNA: TGCGCCAGCAGCTTGGACCCCCCTAGCACAGATACGCAGTATTTT. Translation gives CASSLDPPSTDTQYF. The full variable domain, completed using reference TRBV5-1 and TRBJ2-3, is KAGVTQTPRYLIKTRGQQVTLSCSPISGHRSVSWYQQTPGQGLQFLFEYFSETQRNKGNFPGRFSGRQFSNSRSEMNVSTLELGDSALYLCASSLDPPSTDTQYFGPGTRLTVL.

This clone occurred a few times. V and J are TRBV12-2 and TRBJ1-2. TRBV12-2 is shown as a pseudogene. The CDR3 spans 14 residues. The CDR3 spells CASPSSGRSYGYTF. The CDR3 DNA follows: TGTGCAAGTCCCTCGTCGGGGCGGAGCTATGGCTACACCTTC.

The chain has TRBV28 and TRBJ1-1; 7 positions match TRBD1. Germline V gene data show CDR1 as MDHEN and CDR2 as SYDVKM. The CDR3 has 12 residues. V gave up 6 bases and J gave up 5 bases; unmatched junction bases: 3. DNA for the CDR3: TGTGCCAGCAGGAGGGGGCTTACTGAAGCTTTCTTT. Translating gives CASRRGLTEAFF.

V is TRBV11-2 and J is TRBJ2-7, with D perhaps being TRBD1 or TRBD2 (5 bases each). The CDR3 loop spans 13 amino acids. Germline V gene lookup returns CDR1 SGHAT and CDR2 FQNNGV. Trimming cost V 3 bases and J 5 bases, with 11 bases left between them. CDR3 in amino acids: CASSLGRWDEQYF. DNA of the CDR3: TGTGCCAGCAGCTTGGGACGGTGGGACGAGCAGTACTTC.

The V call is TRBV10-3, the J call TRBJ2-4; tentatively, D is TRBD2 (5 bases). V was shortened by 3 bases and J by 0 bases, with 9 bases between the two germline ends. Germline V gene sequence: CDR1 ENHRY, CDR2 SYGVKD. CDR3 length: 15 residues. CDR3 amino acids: CAISDSVLAKNIQYF. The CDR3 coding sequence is TGTGCCATCAGTGATAGCGTGCTAGCCAAAAACATTCAGTACTTC.

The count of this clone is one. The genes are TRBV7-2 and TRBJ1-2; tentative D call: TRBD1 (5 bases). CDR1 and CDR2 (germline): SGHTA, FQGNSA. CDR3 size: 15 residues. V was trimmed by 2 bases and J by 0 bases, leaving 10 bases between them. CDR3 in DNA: TGTGCCAGCAGCTTACTGGGGACCGCTAACTATGGCTACACCTTC. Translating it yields CASSLLGTANYGYTF.

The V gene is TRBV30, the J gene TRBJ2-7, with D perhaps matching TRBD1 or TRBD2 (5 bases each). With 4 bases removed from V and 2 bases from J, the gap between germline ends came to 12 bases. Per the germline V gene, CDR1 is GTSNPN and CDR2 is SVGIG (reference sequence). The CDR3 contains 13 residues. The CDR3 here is CAWNGGGPYEQYF. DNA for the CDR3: TGTGCCTGGAACGGTGGGGGACCCTACGAGCAGTACTTC.

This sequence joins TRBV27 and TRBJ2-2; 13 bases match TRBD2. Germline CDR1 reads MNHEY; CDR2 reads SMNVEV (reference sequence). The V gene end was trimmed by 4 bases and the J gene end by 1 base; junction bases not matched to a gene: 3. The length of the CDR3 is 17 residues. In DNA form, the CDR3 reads TGTGCCAGCAGTTCCGGACTAGCGGGAGTGAACACCGGGGAGCTGTTTTTT. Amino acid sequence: CASSSGLAGVNTGELFF.

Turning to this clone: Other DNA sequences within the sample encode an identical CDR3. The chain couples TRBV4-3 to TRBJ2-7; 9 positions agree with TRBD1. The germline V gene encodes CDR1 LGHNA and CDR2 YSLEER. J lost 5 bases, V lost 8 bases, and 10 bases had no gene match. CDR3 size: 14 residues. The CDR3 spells CASSPTTGGDEQYF. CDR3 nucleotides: TGCGCCAGCTCCCCAACTACAGGGGGCGACGAGCAGTACTTC.

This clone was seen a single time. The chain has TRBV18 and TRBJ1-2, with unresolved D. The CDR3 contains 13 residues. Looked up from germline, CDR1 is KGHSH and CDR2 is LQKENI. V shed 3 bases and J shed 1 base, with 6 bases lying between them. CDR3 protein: CASSPDGNYGYTF. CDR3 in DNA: TGTGCCAGCTCACCCGACGGTAACTATGGCTACACCTTC.

The CDR3 loop is CASQGGQGNEKLFF. CDR3 coding DNA: TGTGCCTCTCAGGGGGGACAGGGCAATGAAAAACTGTTTTTT. The rearrangement joins TRBV2 to TRBJ1-4, with TRBD1 matching over 9 bases. V gave up 11 bases and J gave up 5 bases; unmatched junction bases: 9. Germline values: CDR1 SNHLY, CDR2 FYNNEI. This CDR3 comprises 14 residues.